Below are 9 T cell receptor beta chains sequenced from a single sample in a study of shared clonotypes between healthy human individuals. CD45RO-negative, CCR7-selected cells formed the naive CD8 fraction, which excluded terminally differentiated effector memory CD45RA+ cells. Method: immunoSEQ multiplex PCR; TCRdb's copy keeps in-frame clones and lacks some. The profile shows about 820,000 clones, 92% of them singletons. Source material: naive CD8+ T cells sorted from blood. The receptors come from a man aged 30 to 45 in good health.

The table lists this clone with a count of one. Additional DNA sequences in this sample encode the identical CDR3. The chain combines TRBV9 with TRBJ1-3; D uncertain. Germline V lookup: CDR1 SGDLS, CDR2 YYNGEE. This CDR3 contains 15 residues. V was clipped by 0 bases and J by 0 bases, with 7 bases between them. In DNA, the CDR3 is TGTGCCAGCAGCGTAGGCGGAAACTCTGGAAACACCATATATTTT. Translating gives CASSVGGNSGNTIYF.

The chain joins TRBV5-4 to TRBJ2-1; D uncertain. Germline CDR1 is SGHNT and CDR2 is YYREEE (reference sequence). This CDR3 is built from 15 residues. Trimming took off 4 bases at V and 8 bases at J, with 19 bases between the two ends. As DNA, the CDR3 is TGTGCCAGCAGCCTCCGGATAGGGCTGGATGATGAGCAGTTCTTC. Translating gives CASSLRIGLDDEQFF. Full variable domain (missing parts from reference TRBV5-4 and TRBJ2-1): ETGVTQSPTHLIKTRGQQVTLRCSSQSGHNTVSWYQQALGQGPQFIFQYYREEENGRGNFPPRFSGLQFPNYSSELNVNALELDDSALYLCASSLRIGLDDEQFFGPGTRLTVL.

V and J are TRBV11-2 and TRBJ2-5, with D unclear. Trimming took 1 base from V and 4 from J, leaving 13 bases between them. The CDR3 contains 15 residues. CDR1 SGHAT and CDR2 FQNNGV come from the germline V gene. CDR3 sequence (DNA): TGTGCCAGCAGCTTAGGGCCCTACTACCCAGAGACCCAGTACTTC. As protein: CASSLGPYYPETQYF. The full variable domain, rest sourced from reference TRBV11-2 and TRBJ2-5, is EAGVAQSPRYKIIEKRQSVAFWCNPISGHATLYWYQQILGQGPKLLIQFQNNGVVDDSQLPKDRFSAERLKGVDSTLKIQPAKLEDSAVYLCASSLGPYYPETQYFGPGTRLLVL.

Concerning this clone: Other DNA sequences of this sample code for an identical CDR3. The chain recombines TRBV13 with TRBJ2-7; D ambiguous. There are 13 residues in the CDR3. The V end lost 0 bases, the J end lost 1 base, and 4 bases lay between the germline ends. CDR1 is PRHDT, CDR2 FYEKMQ, per germline (reference sequence). The CDR3 nucleotides are TGTGCCAGCAGCTTAGGGTTATCCTACGAGCAGTACTTC. It encodes CASSLGLSYEQYF.

The chain uses TRBV6-5 and TRBJ1-2; D unclear. Trimming removed 4 bases at V and 1 base at J, with 13 bases between. The CDR3 has 15 residues. Germline-derived CDR1 and CDR2 are MNHEY and SVGAGI. The CDR3 sequence: CASSFAGPDNYGYTF. The CDR3, as DNA: TGTGCCAGCAGTTTCGCCGGACCTGATAACTATGGCTACACCTTC.

The J gene is TRBJ2-7, the V gene TRBV10-2, with D tentatively TRBD2 (6 bases). Germline assignment: CDR1 WSHSY and CDR2 SAAADI. This CDR3 is built from 13 residues. The ends were cut back, 4 bases at V and 3 bases at J, with 10 bases in the middle. The CDR3 sequence is CASSVGGYYEQYF. CDR3 in DNA: TGCGCCAGCAGTGTGGGGGGTTACTACGAGCAGTACTTC.

CDR3 amino acids: CASSGGLAGGNEQFF. CDR3 sequence (DNA): TGTGCCAGCAGCGGGGGACTAGCGGGAGGTAATGAGCAGTTCTTC. The gene calls are TRBV5-6 and TRBJ2-1, with 15 bases that match TRBD2. Germline V gene sequence: CDR1 SGHDT, CDR2 YYEEEE. This CDR3 comprises 15 residues. V lost 4 bases and J lost 7; bases outside the gene matches: 3.

The chain employs TRBV28 and TRBJ2-3; TRBD2 matches 13 bases. In germline, CDR1 is MDHEN, CDR2 SYDVKM. The CDR3 length is 17 residues. V dropped 7 bases and J dropped 4; count of bases not matched to a gene: 11. CDR3 region: CASTGLAGASDADTQYF. The CDR3 DNA reads as TGTGCCAGCACCGGACTAGCGGGAGCCTCAGATGCAGATACGCAGTATTTT.

This chain links TRBV6-1 with TRBJ2-3; the D gene is possibly TRBD1 (6 bases). Germline CDR1 is MNHNS and CDR2 is SASEGT. Trimming took off 6 bases at V and 0 bases at J, with 13 bases between the two ends. The CDR3 spans 15 residues. As DNA, the CDR3 is TGTGCCAGCAGCGAGTGGGGGCCCAGCACAGATACGCAGTATTTT. It is translated as CASSEWGPSTDTQYF.